This is a list of T cell receptor beta chains from one sample in a study of tumor and adjacent non-tumor tissue in lung cancer. TCRdb reprocessed the multiplex PCR reads via MiXCR and lists one record per CDR3 protein. The sample comprises about 50,000 distinct CDR3 sequences, about 70% of which are singletons, and 20% to 30% rests with the top ten. The sample consisted of distant non-tumor lung tissue. Receptors originate from a woman aged 55-69 years with non-small cell lung cancer. CDR3s include the opening cysteine and the closing phenylalanine or tryptophan. Fields, in order: clone size, D gene, V gene, J gene, CDR3 protein, CDR3 DNA. The D gene is left open where the match is weak. Size is omitted from some rows. Given values are once, few, many or a class for expanded clones.

many	NA	TRBV6-1	TRBJ2-3	CASRREDTQYF	TGTGCCAGCAGAAGGGAAGATACGCAGTATTTT
NA	NA	TRBV6-2/TRBV6-3	TRBJ2-2	CASSRIGDAGELSF	TGTGCCAGCAGTAGGATAGGGGACGCCGGGGAGCTGTCTTTT
NA	NA	TRBV6-5	TRBJ2-5	CTSSAQGEEETHYF	TGTACCAGTAGTGCCCAGGGAGAGGAAGAGACCCATTACTTC
NA	NA	TRBV12-3/TRBV12-4	TRBJ2-5	CASKEGARETQYF	TGTGCCAGCAAAGAGGGAGCGCGAGAGACCCAGTACTTC
NA	NA	TRBV4-3	TRBJ2-3	CASSNGLTGTDTQFF	TGCGCCAGCAGCAACGGATTAACGGGCACAGATACGCAGTTTTTT
many	NA	TRBV7-8	TRBJ2-1	CASSSTPPPRSYNEQFF	TGTGCCAGCAGCTCCACGCCGCCTCCCCGCTCCTACAATGAGCAGTTCTTC
NA	TRBD1	TRBV4-3	TRBJ2-6	CASSRGQESSRVNVLTF	TGCGCCAGCAGCCGAGGACAGGAGAGCTCTAGGGTCAATGTCCTGACTTTC
NA	NA	TRBV14	TRBJ2-1	CASNQYRKVSCNEQFF	TGTGCCAGCAACCAATATCGGAAGGTGTCATGCAATGAGCAGTTCTTC
NA	NA	TRBV10-3	TRBJ2-7	CAISGPGKPYEQYF	TGTGCCATCAGTGGCCCCGGGAAACCCTACGAGCAGTACTTC
once	NA	TRBV5-1	TRBJ2-1	CASSNRDVAKNEQFF	TGCGCCAGCAGCAACCGGGACGTGGCCAAGAATGAGCAGTTCTTC
NA	NA	TRBV5-5	TRBJ1-2	CVSRESWGNGYTF	TGTGTCAGCAGGGAGAGTTGGGGTAATGGCTACACCTTC
medium-sized	TRBD1	TRBV4-3	TRBJ1-2	CASSQRTGNGYTF	TGCGCCAGCAGCCAAAGGACAGGGAATGGCTACACCTTC
once	NA	TRBV11-2	TRBJ2-7	CASSLSTGRYDQYF	TGTGCCAGCAGCTTATCAACAGGGCGCTACGACCAGTACTTC
once	NA	TRBV28	TRBJ2-1	CANSYSGTNAEQFF	TGTGCCAACAGTTACTCCGGGACCAATGCGGAGCAGTTCTTT
once	NA	TRBV29-1	TRBJ2-7	CNAAGEGDAYEQYF	TGCAACGCTGCCGGGGAAGGGGACGCCTACGAGCAGTACTTC
NA	NA	TRBV4-1	TRBJ1-4	CANSQTGTTNEKLFF	TGCGCCAACAGCCAGACAGGCACAACTAATGAAAAACTGTTTTTT
NA	NA	TRBV11-2	TRBJ1-1	CASSLGQPLNTEAFF	TGTGCCAGCAGCTTAGGTCAGCCCCTGAACACTGAAGCTTTCTTT
NA	NA	TRBV5-1	TRBJ2-1	CTGKVRDEQFF	TGCACCGGCAAAGTAAGGGATGAGCAGTTCTTC
NA	NA	TRBV12-3/TRBV12-4	TRBJ2-3	CANSFGRTDTQYF	TGTGCCAACAGTTTTGGACGGACAGATACGCAGTATTTT
many	NA	TRBV28	TRBJ1-5	CASIPTGILDNQPQHF	TGTGCCAGCATTCCCACGGGGATTTTGGACAATCAGCCCCAGCATTTT
NA	NA	TRBV29-1	TRBJ2-7	CSVVGGGTSLYEQYF	TGCAGCGTTGTGGGGGGAGGCACTAGCCTCTACGAGCAGTACTTC
NA	NA	TRBV12-3/TRBV12-4	TRBJ2-1	CANSPRLVQRGDEQFF	TGTGCCAACAGTCCACGATTAGTCCAACGTGGGGATGAGCAGTTCTTC
many	TRBD1	TRBV20-1	TRBJ1-2	CSAEAGGIYGYTF	TGCAGTGCTGAGGCAGGGGGGATCTATGGCTACACCTTC
NA	NA	TRBV29-1	TRBJ2-5	CSVGELGETQYF	TGTAGCGTCGGAGAATTGGGGGAGACCCAGTACTTC
medium-sized	NA	TRBV6-5	TRBJ2-3	CASSYQVASSTDTQYF	TGTGCCAGCAGTTACCAGGTAGCTTCTAGCACAGATACGCAGTATTTT
NA	NA	TRBV29-1	TRBJ2-1	CSIGYRAGEHFF	TGCAGCATTGGCTACAGGGCGGGTGAGCATTTCTTC
few	NA	TRBV28	TRBJ2-3	CASSFRDWGTDTQYF	TGTGCCAGCAGTTTTAGGGACTGGGGCACAGATACGCAGTATTTT
medium-sized	NA	TRBV6-1	TRBJ1-1	CACLMNTEAFF	TGTGCCTGCCTGATGAACACTGAAGCTTTCTTT
once	NA	TRBV10-2	TRBJ2-3	CASRHRADMQYF	TGCGCCAGCAGGCACAGGGCGGATATGCAGTATTTT
once	TRBD2	TRBV5-1	TRBJ2-7	CASSGGAQSAEQYF	TGCGCCAGTAGCGGGGGCGCCCAGAGTGCCGAGCAGTACTTC
NA	NA	TRBV4-3	TRBJ2-1	CASSQDPRAMNEKFF	TGCGCCAGCAGCCAAGATCCAAGGGCGATGAATGAGAAGTTCTTC
NA	TRBD1	TRBV12-3/TRBV12-4	TRBJ2-3	CPSSSIGTGATDTQYF	TGTCCCAGTAGTTCAATCGGGACAGGGGCGACAGATACGCAGTATTTT
NA	NA	TRBV6-2/TRBV6-3	TRBJ2-2	CASSNTEQRANSGELFF	TGTGCCAGCAGTAACACCGAACAGAGGGCCAACAGCGGGGAGCTGTTTTTT
NA	NA	TRBV6-1	TRBJ2-6	CATKTGTSSRANVLTF	TGTGCTACCAAAACAGGGACAAGCTCTAGGGCCAACGTCCTGACTTTC
NA	NA	TRBV11-3	TRBJ2-3	CASSSDTYTQYF	TGTGCCAGCAGCTCCGACACATATACACAGTATTTT
NA	TRBD1	TRBV6-1	TRBJ2-7	CACSGQDRGPEQYF	TGTGCCTGCAGTGGGCAGGACAGGGGACCCGAACAGTACTTC
NA	TRBD2	TRBV12-3/TRBV12-4	TRBJ2-5	CTRSPDGGSGETHYF	TGTACCCGCAGTCCCGACGGCGGGAGTGGGGAGACCCACTACTTC
many	NA	TRBV12-3/TRBV12-4	TRBJ1-5	CASSLGGTNQPQHF	TGTGCCAGCAGTTTGGGCGGGACAAATCAGCCCCAGCATTTT
medium-sized	NA	TRBV12-3/TRBV12-4	TRBJ2-5	CASSFGLLGGEEETQYF	TGTGCCAGCAGTTTCGGGCTCCTAGGCGGGGAAGAAGAGACCCAGTACTTC
NA	TRBD2	TRBV11-3	TRBJ2-1	CASSLGIAGKNYHSEQFF	TGTGCCAGCAGCTTAGGCATAGCGGGGAAGAACTATCATAGTGAGCAGTTCTTC
NA	NA	TRBV6-2/TRBV6-3	TRBJ1-1	CVSSYVDGNTEAFF	TGTGTGAGCAGTTACGTGGACGGGAACACTGAAGCTTTCTTT
NA	NA	TRBV10-3	TRBJ2-1	CTISVSTNRDNEQFF	TGTACCATCAGTGTGTCGACAAACAGAGACAATGAGCAGTTCTTC
NA	TRBD1	TRBV11-2	TRBJ2-5	CASNSTGTGGVTQYF	TGTGCCAGCAACTCAACAGGGACAGGGGGCGTGACCCAGTACTTC
many	NA	TRBV4-3	TRBJ2-7	CASSQDRQESAEQYF	TGCGCCAGCAGCCAAGACCGGCAGGAGTCTGCGGAGCAGTACTTC
NA	TRBD1	TRBV4-1	TRBJ1-1	CASSYGQGAKAEAFF	TGCGCCAGCAGCTATGGACAGGGGGCGAAGGCTGAAGCATTCTTT
NA	NA	TRBV11-2	TRBJ2-2	CASRWSLNTGELFF	TGTGCCAGCCGCTGGTCCCTAAACACCGGGGAGCTGTTTTTT
NA	TRBD2	TRBV11-2	TRBJ2-1	CASSWTSGNNEQFF	TGTGCCAGCAGCTGGACTAGCGGAAACAATGAGCAGTTCTTC
NA	TRBD1	TRBV6-5	TRBJ1-1	CVSRDTGGWSTEGIF	TGTGTCAGCAGGGATACAGGGGGCTGGAGCACTGAAGGTATCTTT
few	NA	TRBV28	TRBJ2-7	CASNFKEGEQYF	TGTGCCAGCAATTTCAAAGAGGGGGAGCAGTACTTC
NA	NA	TRBV7-8	TRBJ2-5	CARSLRGAGLRQETQYF	TGTGCCAGGAGCCTCCGAGGCGCCGGCCTAAGGCAAGAGACCCAGTACTTC
NA	TRBD1	TRBV6-2/TRBV6-3	TRBJ2-7	CACNSGQGYDQYF	TGTGCCTGCAACTCGGGACAGGGCTACGACCAGTACTTC
medium-sized	NA	TRBV6-2/TRBV6-3	TRBJ2-1	CASGEGREQFF	TGTGCCAGCGGCGAGGGGAGGGAGCAGTTCTTC
many	TRBD1	TRBV5-1	TRBJ2-7	CASSLQGTGEEQYF	TGCGCCAGCAGCTTGCAGGGGACAGGGGAAGAGCAGTACTTC
NA	TRBD1	TRBV10-3	TRBJ2-2	CAISHTGGPYTGELFF	TGTGCCATCAGCCACACAGGGGGCCCCTACACCGGGGAGCTGTTTTTT
NA	NA	TRBV6-6	TRBJ2-1	CANSYSLYRDEHFF	TGTGCCAACAGTTACTCCCTTTACAGGGATGAACACTTCTTC
NA	NA	TRBV6-1	TRBJ1-5	CASGRRAGVSNQPQHF	TGTGCCAGCGGTCGTCGGGCAGGGGTTAGCAATCAGCCCCAGCATTTT
NA	TRBD1	TRBV11-2	TRBJ2-7	CASSRTGTESGEQYF	TGTGCCAGCAGTCGTACCGGGACAGAGTCTGGGGAGCAGTACTTC
NA	TRBD2	TRBV27	TRBJ2-3	CARSSGLAGVTDTQYF	TGTGCCAGGAGTTCCGGACTAGCGGGAGTTACAGATACGCAGTATTTT